These T cell receptor beta chains were read from a single sample in a study of T cell changes during pregnancy in multiple sclerosis. Only in-frame clones appear in the TCRdb table, and some are missing; sequencing was by immunoSEQ multiplex PCR. The sample has nearly 25,000 clones, more than 75% seen once. The source was CD4+ T cells from peripheral blood mononuclear cells, collected in the first trimester of pregnancy. These TCRs come from a female donor in good health, enrolled as a control in a pregnancy study. Each CDR3 is given without its conserved first and last residue.

>TRBV7-6|TRBJ1-3
ASTLGLDSGNTIY
>TRBV19|TRBJ1-6
ASSKQGTNSPLH
>TRBV7-2|TRBJ2-7
ASSLETLSYEQY
>TRBV29-1|TRBJ2-6
SVRQGAAGANVLT
>TRBV7-2|TRBJ1-2
ASSLDRSTILGYT
>TRBV21-1|TRBJ2-7
ASSTTGASGNEQY
>TRBV7-2|TRBJ2-7
ASSRDDWRAYEQY
>TRBV4-1|TRBJ1-5
ASSQGQGANQPQH
>TRBV10-3|TRBJ2-1
AISGPAGGSLDDNEQF
>TRBV19|TRBJ1-1
ASSISRGRDTEAF
>TRBV19|TRBJ1-2
ASSMRGLDRDGYT
>TRBV2|TRBJ2-1
ASRLALYNEQF
>TRBV14|TRBJ2-7
ASSQTAGTSAVEQY
>TRBV6-1|TRBJ1-3
AIQTGNTIY
>TRBV4-2|TRBJ2-1
ASSHSGGYNEQF
>TRBV29-1|TRBJ1-1
SVEGRLNTEAF
>TRBV6-1|TRBJ2-7
ASTKGAYEQY
>TRBV5-1|TRBJ2-1
ASSLLPSGNEQF
>TRBV28|TRBJ1-5
ASSADQPQH
>TRBV27|TRBJ1-4
ASSPGIRSNEKLF
>TRBV5-4|TRBJ2-7
ASSAGGDEQY
>TRBV12-5|TRBJ2-3
ASGLVLRQPTDTQY
>TRBV28|TRBJ2-6
ASSLQGANVLT
>TRBV11-2|TRBJ1-1
ASSLSSWAPKGMNTEAF
>TRBV6-5|TRBJ1-1
ASSYSRVNTEAF
>TRBV7-9|TRBJ1-3
ASSLAGNTIY
>TRBV19|TRBJ1-1
ASSIYRSNTEAF
>TRBV6-1|TRBJ1-3
ASSEYVQARNTIY
>TRBV2|TRBJ2-1
ASSPLPDKPVF
>TRBV6-1|TRBJ1-1
ASSAGGRWWVGTEAF
>TRBV5-1|TRBJ2-3
ASSLGLAGDTQY
>TRBV9|TRBJ2-7
ASSPLGGSRYEQY
>TRBV18|TRBJ1-5
ASSPVRETNQPQH
>TRBV18|TRBJ1-5
ASSPRQSLGGPGGSNQPQH
>TRBV4-2|TRBJ1-3
ASSQPLAGNSGNTIY
>TRBV6-5|TRBJ2-7
ASRLTGTGAYEQY
>TRBV5-1|TRBJ2-5
ASSTKTGLAGGPETQY
>TRBV5-6|TRBJ2-5
ASSPFGQVETQY
>TRBV7-2|TRBJ2-3
ASRYTDTQY
>TRBV7-9|TRBJ2-2
ASPRRNTGELF
>TRBV7-2|TRBJ2-7
ASSQHRQFEQY
>TRBV27|TRBJ2-3
ASTGLSTDTQY
>TRBV5-1|TRBJ2-7
ASSLTVEVEQY
>TRBV7-9|TRBJ2-1
ASSLAGGKANEQF
>TRBV7-8|TRBJ2-6
ASSLRTGASGANVLT
>TRBV11-1|TRBJ2-5
ASSLRLAFSQETQY
>TRBV6-6|TRBJ2-1
ASSFSGRVYNEQF
>TRBV6-5|TRBJ2-5
ASSSRQGEETQY
>TRBV6-4|TRBJ2-3
ASSRQGTSTDTQY
>TRBV2|TRBJ1-5
ASSEGGQAYQPQH
>TRBV9|TRBJ2-5
ASSVATTPQVGETQY
>TRBV2|TRBJ2-1
ASSRAGAVDNEQF